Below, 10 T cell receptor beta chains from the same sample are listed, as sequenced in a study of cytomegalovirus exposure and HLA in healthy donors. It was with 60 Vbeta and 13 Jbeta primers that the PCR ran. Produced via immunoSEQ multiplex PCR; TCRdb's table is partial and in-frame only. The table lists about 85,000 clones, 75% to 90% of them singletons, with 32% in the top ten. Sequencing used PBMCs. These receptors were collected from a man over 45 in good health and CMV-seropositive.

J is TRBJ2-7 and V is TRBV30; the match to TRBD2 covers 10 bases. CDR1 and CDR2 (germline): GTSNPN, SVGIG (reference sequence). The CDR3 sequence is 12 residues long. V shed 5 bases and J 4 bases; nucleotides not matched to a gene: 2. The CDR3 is CAWRTSGYEQYF. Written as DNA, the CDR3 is TGTGCCTGGCGGACTAGCGGTTACGAGCAGTACTTC.

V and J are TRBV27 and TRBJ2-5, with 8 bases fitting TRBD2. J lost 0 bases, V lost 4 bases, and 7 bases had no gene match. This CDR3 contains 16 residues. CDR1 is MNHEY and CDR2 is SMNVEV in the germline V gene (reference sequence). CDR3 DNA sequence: TGTGCCAGCAGTTCAACTAGCGGAGCGTACCAAGAGACCCAGTACTTC. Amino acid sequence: CASSSTSGAYQETQYF.

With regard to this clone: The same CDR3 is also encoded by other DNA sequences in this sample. The CDR3 reads CASSIASGRAGYEQYF. The CDR3 nucleotides read TGTGCCAGTAGTATCGCTAGTGGGAGAGCGGGTTACGAGCAGTACTTC. The chain couples TRBV19 to TRBJ2-7; possibly TRBD2 for D (6 bases). The V and J ends lost 3 bases and 4 bases respectively, with 19 bases between them. The CDR3 loop spans 16 amino acids. CDR1 is LNHDA and CDR2 is SQIVND in the germline V gene (reference sequence). The full variable domain, its missing parts supplied by reference TRBV19 and TRBJ2-7, is DGGITQSPKYLFRKEGQNVTLSCEQNLNHDAMYWYRQDPGQGLRLIYYSQIVNDFQKGDIAEGYSVSREKKESFPLTVTSAQKNPTAFYLCASSIASGRAGYEQYFGPGTRLTVT.

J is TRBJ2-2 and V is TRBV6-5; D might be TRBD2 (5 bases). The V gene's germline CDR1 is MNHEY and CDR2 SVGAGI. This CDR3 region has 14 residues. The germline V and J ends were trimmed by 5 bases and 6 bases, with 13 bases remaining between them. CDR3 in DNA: TGTGCCAGCAGTGAATCTAGCTCTCCCGGGGAGCTGTTTTTT. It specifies CASSESSSPGELFF.

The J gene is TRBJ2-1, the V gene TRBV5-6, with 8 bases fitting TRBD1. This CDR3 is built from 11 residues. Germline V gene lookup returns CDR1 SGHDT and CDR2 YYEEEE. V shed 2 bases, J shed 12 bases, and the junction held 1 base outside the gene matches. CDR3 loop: CASSLDRGQFF. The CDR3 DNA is TGTGCCAGCAGCTTAGACAGGGGGCAGTTCTTC.

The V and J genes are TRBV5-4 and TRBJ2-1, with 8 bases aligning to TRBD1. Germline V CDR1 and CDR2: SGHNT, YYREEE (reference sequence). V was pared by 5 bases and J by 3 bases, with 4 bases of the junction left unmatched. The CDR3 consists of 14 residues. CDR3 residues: CASRTGTGYNEQFF. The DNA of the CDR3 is TGTGCCAGCAGGACGGGGACAGGCTACAATGAGCAGTTCTTC.

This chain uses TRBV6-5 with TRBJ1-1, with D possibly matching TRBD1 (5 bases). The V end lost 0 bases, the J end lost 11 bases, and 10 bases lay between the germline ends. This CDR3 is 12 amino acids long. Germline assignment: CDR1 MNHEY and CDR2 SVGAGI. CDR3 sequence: CASSYSRGFAFF. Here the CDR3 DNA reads TGTGCCAGCAGTTACTCGCGGGGGTTTGCTTTCTTT.

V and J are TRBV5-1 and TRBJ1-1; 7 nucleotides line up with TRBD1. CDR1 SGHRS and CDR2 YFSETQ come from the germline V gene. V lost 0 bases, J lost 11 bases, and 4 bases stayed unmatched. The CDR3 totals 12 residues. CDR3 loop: CASSLERGQAFF. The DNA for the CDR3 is TGCGCCAGCAGCTTGGAGAGGGGGCAGGCTTTCTTT.

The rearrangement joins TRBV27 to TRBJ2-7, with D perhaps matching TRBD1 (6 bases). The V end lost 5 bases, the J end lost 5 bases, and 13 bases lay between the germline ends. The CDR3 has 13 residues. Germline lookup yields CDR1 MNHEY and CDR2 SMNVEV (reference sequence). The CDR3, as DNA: TGTGCCAGCAGTAACCCCAACAGGGACGAGCAGTACTTC. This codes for CASSNPNRDEQYF.

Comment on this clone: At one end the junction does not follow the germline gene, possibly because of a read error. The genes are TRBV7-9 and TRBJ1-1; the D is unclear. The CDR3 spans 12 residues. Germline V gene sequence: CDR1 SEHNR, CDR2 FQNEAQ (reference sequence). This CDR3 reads CSSGKGRDKAFF. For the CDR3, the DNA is TGTTCCAGCGGGAAAGGACGGGATAAGGCTTTCTTT.